These T cell receptor beta chains were read from a single sample in a study of neurological immune-mediated disorders. A single record per CDR3 protein comes from TCRdb applying MiXCR to the 5' RACE reads. This sample carries about 50,000 distinct CDR3 sequences, just over 3% of them seen once, and the ten largest clones take roughly 16%. The sequenced sample consisted of PBMCs. Receptor source: a woman between 50 and 59 years old with multiple sclerosis. CDR3s include the opening cysteine and the closing phenylalanine or tryptophan. The order of the fields is CDR3 length, J gene, clone size, D gene, V gene, CDR3 protein, CDR3 DNA. The D gene is left open where the match is weak. Not all rows give a size; the values are once, few, many and, for expanded clones, a class.

>13|TRBJ2-7|many|.|TRBV3-1
CASSPLDSYEQYF
TGTGCCAGCAGCCCGCTCGATTCCTACGAGCAGTACTTC
>13|TRBJ1-4|many|.|TRBV5-1
CASSKGIAEKLFF
TGCGCCAGCAGTAAGGGTATTGCTGAAAAACTGTTTTTT
>13|TRBJ2-2|many|.|TRBV25-1
CASSQINTGELFF
TGTGCCAGCAGTCAGATAAACACCGGGGAGCTGTTTTTT
>16|TRBJ2-1|many|.|TRBV4-1
CASSQPKQSSYNEQFF
TGCGCCAGCAGCCAGCCAAAACAGAGCTCCTACAATGAGCAGTTCTTC
>15|TRBJ1-1|many|TRBD1|TRBV12-3/TRBV12-4
CASIRTGSFDTEAFF
TGTGCCAGCATAAGGACAGGGTCCTTCGACACTGAAGCTTTCTTT
>15|TRBJ2-1|many|TRBD2|TRBV5-1
CASSLLAGPDNEQFF
TGCGCCAGCAGCTTATTAGCGGGACCGGACAATGAGCAGTTCTTC
>15|TRBJ2-7|many|.|TRBV12-3/TRBV12-4
CASSPGPGKSYEQYF
TGTGCCAGCAGCCCAGGGCCGGGCAAGAGCTACGAGCAGTACTTC
>15|TRBJ2-7|many|.|TRBV7-2
CASSLALGAAYEQYF
TGTGCCAGCAGCTTAGCGCTCGGGGCTGCCTACGAGCAGTACTTC
>14|TRBJ1-2|many|.|TRBV7-2
CASSLQGTSYGYTF
TGTGCCAGCAGCTTACAGGGGACCAGCTATGGCTACACCTTC
>14|TRBJ1-2|many|.|TRBV12-3/TRBV12-4
CASPLGGRHYGYTF
TGTGCCAGCCCACTGGGGGGACGGCACTATGGCTACACCTTC
>15|TRBJ2-1|many|.|TRBV5-1
CASSLAGDSYNEQFF
TGCGCCAGCAGCTTGGCCGGGGACTCCTACAATGAGCAGTTCTTC
>14|TRBJ2-7|many|TRBD1|TRBV12-3/TRBV12-4
CASISDRAHYEQYF
TGTGCCAGCATTTCGGACAGGGCACACTACGAGCAGTACTTC
>17|TRBJ1-2|many|TRBD1|TRBV6-2/TRBV6-3
CASSYVTGELRNYGYTF
TGTGCCAGCAGTTACGTGACAGGGGAGCTGAGGAACTATGGCTACACCTTC
>16|TRBJ2-1|.|TRBD1|TRBV12-3/TRBV12-4
CASSLVWDRGRNEQFF
TGTGCCAGCAGTTTAGTCTGGGACAGGGGGCGGAATGAGCAGTTCTTC
>14|TRBJ2-7|many|TRBD2|TRBV7-2
CASSPSGGSYEQYF
TGTGCCAGCAGCCCTAGCGGGGGTTCGTACGAGCAGTACTTC
>14|TRBJ2-1|few|.|TRBV2
CATRIFSSYNEQFF
TGTGCCACTCGGATTTTTAGCTCCTACAATGAGCAGTTCTTC
>15|TRBJ1-4|many|.|TRBV7-2
CASSPERQGGEKLFF
TGTGCCAGCAGCCCCGAGCGGCAGGGCGGGGAAAAACTGTTTTTT
>14|TRBJ2-2|many|TRBD1|TRBV12-3/TRBV12-4
CASKDRGLDGELFF
TGTGCCAGCAAAGACAGGGGGCTTGACGGGGAGCTGTTTTTT